This is a list of T cell receptor beta chains from one sample in a study of blood T cell repertoires in COVID-19. Assay: immunoSEQ multiplex PCR; the TCRdb copy retains only in-frame clones and omits some. The sample lists 250,000 to 300,000 clones, roughly 89% occurring once. Specimen: peripheral blood. These receptor sequences come from a man aged 50 to 60 with acute or convalescent COVID-19. The CDR3 runs from the conserved cysteine through the conserved F or W.

cdr3_length,v_call,cdr3_aa
16,TRBV5-1,CASSLAGGRFSYEQYF
15,TRBV5-1,CASSQDFAGPDTQYF
15,TRBV20-1,CSASNRGIGNQPQHF
17,TRBV29-1,CSVESPAMGQGGQPQHF
13,TRBV3-1/TRBV3-2,CASSQDWWSEQYF
15,TRBV5-1,CASSSLSGGSYEQYF
13,TRBV2,CASLKDTSYGYTF
17,TRBV9,CASSPLAPGGGNEKLFF
14,TRBV2,CASRWSGSNTEAFF
17,TRBV19,CASSTRRDRGSLDTIYF
14,TRBV5-8,CASSLIKRNTEAFF
14,TRBV5-6,CASSWEYKGREEYF
14,TRBV24-1,CATSDWTSPDTQYF
14,TRBV5-1,CASSLWSGVDTQYF
13,TRBV19,CATDRGSGTEAFF
13,TRBV3-1/TRBV3-2,CASSHGTGDGYTF
15,TRBV19,CASTVDRGLNQPQHF
14,TRBV5-1,CASSYDRAGEKLFF
15,TRBV29-1,CSVRRGQGTNEKLFF
15,TRBV3-1/TRBV3-2,CASSPSGTSYNEQFF
20,TRBV12-2,CASRTTGTDPAGSYNSPLHF
14,TRBV6-5,CASKGQGMGYEQYF
15,TRBV3-1/TRBV3-2,CASSPGVPYNSPLHF
17,TRBV3-1/TRBV3-2,CASSQDGGGASGGTQYF
14,TRBV10-1,CASSGLFPPSEQYF
14,TRBV29-1,CSVERSTGYNEQFF
14,TRBV12-5,CASGPRVRDSPLHF
18,TRBV12-5,CASGLGPQDSEINQPQHF
14,TRBV7-8,CASTKDRRNTEAFF
13,TRBV5-1,CASSLAQGGGYTF
16,TRBV10-2,CASSLLGSSYNSPLHF
14,TRBV6-5,CASSYETGSYEQYF
15,TRBV3-1/TRBV3-2,CASSHRDRETNGYTF
12,TRBV29-1,CSALERGREQYF
15,TRBV5-1,CASSISTTVNYGYTF
12,TRBV5-4,CASSLDTTRQFF
13,TRBV25-1,CASSETGHTEAFF
15,TRBV19,CASSPGGQGFGEAFF
13,TRBV20-1,CSASRDSNYGYTF
16,TRBV5-1,CASSFGRGTSTDTQYF
14,TRBV6-5,CASTPDQMAGGYTF
15,TRBV5-1,CASSSTVPGQSEAFF
13,TRBV5-1,CASSTGHQNGYTF
14,TRBV3-1/TRBV3-2,CASSQRGEGETQYF
13,TRBV13,CASSLKVGLAQFF
17,TRBV4-2,CASSQDSRSGGAETQYF
15,TRBV5-6,CASSFPGQPSYEQYF
13,TRBV2,CATGAGQARGYTF
14,TRBV5-1,CASSLDGGSQPQHF
16,TRBV7-9,CASSPGPGHPNYGYTF
13,TRBV5-1,CASTKGTDEKLFF
15,TRBV7-3,CASSPRDSRSGELFF
14,TRBV5-1,CATTGLLFGDTQYF